These 8 T cell receptor beta chains share one sample of origin, sequenced in a study of cytomegalovirus exposure and HLA in healthy donors. Researchers ran the PCR with 60 Vbeta and 13 Jbeta primers. Clones were sequenced by immunoSEQ multiplex PCR, and TCRdb holds only the in-frame ones, with some missing. The sample lists about 140,000 clones, roughly 80% seen once, with 5% to 5.5% in the top ten. The sequenced material came from PBMCs. All receptors derive from a male donor in good health and CMV-seronegative.

The genes are TRBV28 and TRBJ2-7; 10 bases are shared with TRBD1. This CDR3 spans 14 amino acids. Germline V gives CDR1 MDHEN, CDR2 SYDVKM. The V gene end was trimmed by 3 bases and the J gene end by 6 bases; junction bases not matched to a gene: 5. The CDR3 sequence is CASSFRDRGVEQYF. CDR3 sequence (DNA): TGTGCCAGCAGTTTTCGGGACAGGGGAGTCGAGCAGTACTTC.

This rearrangement joins TRBV7-9 to TRBJ1-1; D unresolved. Trimming took off 5 bases at V and 2 bases at J, with 9 bases between the two ends. The CDR3 is 13 amino acids. CDR1 is SEHNR, CDR2 FQNEAQ, per germline (reference sequence). The CDR3 here is CASSRGFNTEAFF. CDR3 DNA: TGTGCCAGCAGCCGCGGATTCAACACTGAAGCTTTCTTT. Full variable domain (missing parts from reference TRBV7-9 and TRBJ1-1): DTGVSQNPRHKITKRGQNVTFRCDPISEHNRLYWYRQTLGQGPEFLTYFQNEAQLEKSRLLSDRFSAERPKGSFSTLEIQRTEQGDSAMYLCASSRGFNTEAFFGQGTRLTVV.

The rearrangement uses TRBV7-2 and TRBJ2-3; TRBD2 might be the D (6 bases). Germline assignment: CDR1 SGHTA and CDR2 FQGNSA. Trimming removed 4 bases at V and 4 bases at J, with 9 bases between. CDR3 size: 13 residues. Here the CDR3 DNA reads TGTGCCAGCAGCTGGGGGGTCCCAGATACGCAGTATTTT. Translating it yields CASSWGVPDTQYF.

As DNA, the CDR3 is TGCGCCAGCAGGACAGACCCTGATAATTCACCCCTCCACTTT. This encodes CASRTDPDNSPLHF. The chain recombines TRBV5-1 with TRBJ1-6, with D maybe TRBD1 (5 bases). This CDR3 spans 14 amino acids. Germline CDR1 is SGHRS and CDR2 is YFSETQ. Trimming cost V 5 bases and J 5 bases, with 11 bases left between them.

The chain joins TRBV4-2 to TRBJ2-1, with TRBD2 matching over 8 bases. V lost 0 bases, J lost 2 bases, and 3 bases stayed unmatched. CDR1 and CDR2 from the germline V gene are LGHNA and YNFKEQ. This CDR3 has 16 amino acids. The CDR3: CASSQDGGGTYNEQFF. The DNA of the CDR3 is TGTGCCAGCAGCCAAGACGGGGGGGGGACCTACAATGAGCAGTTCTTC.

The genes are TRBV13 and TRBJ2-1, with D possibly TRBD1 on 5 matching bases. Trimming took 5 bases from V and 5 from J, leaving 13 bases between them. Germline CDR1 is PRHDT and CDR2 is FYEKMQ (reference sequence). The CDR3 loop spans 14 amino acids. The CDR3: CASSQTWTHNEQFF. In DNA form, the CDR3 reads TGTGCCAGCAGCCAGACCTGGACACACAATGAGCAGTTCTTC.

The V and J genes are TRBV7-9 and TRBJ1-4; 7 bases match TRBD1. Per the germline V gene, CDR1 is SEHNR and CDR2 is FQNEAQ (reference sequence). Trimming at V came to 6 bases and at J to 2 bases, leaving 9 bases not matched to a gene. This CDR3 spans 16 amino acids. As DNA, the CDR3 is TGTGCCAGCAGGAGCCCTCCGGGACAGACTAATGAAAAACTGTTTTTT. This sequence encodes CASRSPPGQTNEKLFF.

The chain couples TRBV19 to TRBJ2-7; possible D gene TRBD1, 5 bases. Germline V lookup: CDR1 LNHDA, CDR2 SQIVND (reference sequence). The CDR3 is 14 residues long. V was cut by 5 bases and J by 0 bases, with 11 bases left in between. In nucleotides, the CDR3 is TGTGCCAGTAGTGACGACAGCTACTCCTACGAGCAGTACTTC. Translating gives CASSDDSYSYEQYF.